This T cell receptor beta chain was recovered during a study of prognosis after radiotherapy for stage I lung cancer. Study-level results: Post-treatment Shannon entropy following stereotactic body radiation therapy was lower among patients who developed distant metastases.

Amplicons of TCR beta CDR3 were generated from genomic DNA by two-round multiplex PCR. Round-one PCR had primers specific to each TRBV and TRBJ gene. TCRdb reanalysed the multiplex PCR reads using MiXCR and keeps one entry per CDR3 protein. Here the sample spans more than 15,000 distinct CDR3 sequences, about 44% being singletons. A remark on this clonotype: The antigen remains unidentified.

Germline V lookup: CDR1 MNHGY, CDR2 SVAAGI. The V end was cut by 3 bases, the J end by 6 bases, with 14 bases between. There are 15 residues in the CDR3. This sample comprised PBMCs, obtained before or after stereotactic body radiation therapy (not recorded which). This chain links TRBV6-9 with TRBJ2-2; D gene uncertain. The sequence was collected from a donor over 45 with non-small cell lung cancer. For the CDR3, the DNA is TGTGCCAGCAGTTACTCTTCGTTTTCAGCCGGGGAGCTGTTTTTT. Protein sequence: CASSYSSFSAGELFF.